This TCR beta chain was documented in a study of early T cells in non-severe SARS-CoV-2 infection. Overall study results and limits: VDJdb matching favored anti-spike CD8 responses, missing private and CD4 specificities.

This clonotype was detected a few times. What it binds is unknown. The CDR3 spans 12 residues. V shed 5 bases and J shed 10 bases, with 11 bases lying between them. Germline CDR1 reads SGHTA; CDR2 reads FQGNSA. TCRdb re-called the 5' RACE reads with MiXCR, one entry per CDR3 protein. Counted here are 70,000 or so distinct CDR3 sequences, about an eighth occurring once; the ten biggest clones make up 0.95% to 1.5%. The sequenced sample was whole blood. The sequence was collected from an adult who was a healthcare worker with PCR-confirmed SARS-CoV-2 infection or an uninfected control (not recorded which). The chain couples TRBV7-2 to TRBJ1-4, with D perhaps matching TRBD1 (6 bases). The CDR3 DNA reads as TGTGCCAGCAGCGACCTGACAGGAAAACTGTTTTTT. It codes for CASSDLTGKLFF.